This T cell receptor beta chain was sequenced in a study of CD8 T cells in ankylosing spondylitis. Study-level points and caveats: As reported, disease-linked clones showed significant enrichment in matched ankylosing spondylitis synovial fluid. Ankylosing spondylitis blood appeared to be characterized by a TCR beta motif of several highly homologous variants.

This clonotype showed up just a few times. The antigen remains undetermined. Germline loops: CDR1 SGDLS, CDR2 YYNGEE. This CDR3 comprises 16 residues. V lost 5 bases, J lost 0 bases, and 9 bases stayed unmatched. Libraries of TCR beta came from quantitative 5'-RACE with molecular barcodes. TCRdb reanalysed the 5' RACE reads using MiXCR and keeps one entry per CDR3 protein. Of roughly 220,000 distinct CDR3 sequences listed, about 11% were seen once; the top ten hold roughly a fifth. The TCR comes from a male donor with ankylosing spondylitis or in good health (not recorded which). The chain carries TRBV9 and TRBJ2-7; 9 bases match TRBD2. Specimen: blood, either unsorted or a sorted T cell fraction (not recorded which). The CDR3 coding sequence is TGTGCCAGCAGTCGTAGGGCTAGCGGGGTCTCCTACGAGCAGTACTTC. It translates to CASSRRASGVSYEQYF.